Presented here are 2 T cell receptor beta chains from one specimen sequenced in a study of Ad26.COV2.S vaccination and SARS-CoV-2 variants. Assay: immunoSEQ multiplex PCR; the TCRdb copy retains only in-frame clones and omits some. The repertoire holds about 330,000 clones, with 85% to 90% as singletons. Treatment indicated: roughly 18 received Ad26.COV2.S at low or high dose, single or two shots; about five received placebo; per-sample allocation not given. Collection of the samples took place on day 63 after the first injection of vaccine or placebo. Here the sequenced sample was peripheral blood, taken in a trial of Ad26.COV2.S vaccine versus placebo. These receptors all stem from a person between 18 and 59 years old who received the Ad26.COV2.S COVID-19 vaccine or a placebo.

V gene TRBV7-9 combines with J gene TRBJ1-2, with 7 nucleotides matching TRBD1. CDR1 is SEHNR, CDR2 FQNEAQ, per germline (reference sequence). The length of the CDR3 is 16 residues. With V trimmed by 5 bases and J by 4 bases, 13 bases remained unmatched. CDR3 DNA: TGTGCCAGCAGCCCGCCCTGGGACAGCCGGATCTATGGCTACACCTTC. Translated: CASSPPWDSRIYGYTF.

The chain combines TRBV9 with TRBJ2-3; D gene uncertain. CDR3 length equals 15 residues. V was cut by 3 bases and J by 0 bases, with 11 bases left in between. Per germline, CDR1 SGDLS and CDR2 YYNGEE. The CDR3 nucleotides read TGTGCCAGCAGCGGCACACCGTCAAGCACAGATACGCAGTATTTT. Protein: CASSGTPSSTDTQYF.